Below, 19 T cell receptor beta chains from the same sample are listed, as sequenced in a study of blood T cell repertoires in COVID-19. The repertoire was sequenced with immunoSEQ multiplex PCR; TCRdb's copy has only in-frame clones and lacks some. Of some 350,000 clones in the sample, around 87% are singletons; the top ten hold 5.3%. The sequencing input was PBMCs or T cells enriched from blood (not recorded which). These receptor sequences come from a woman aged 25-40 years who had recovered from COVID-19.

This clone was seen a single time. The rearrangement uses TRBV10-3 and TRBJ1-1; 9 bases map to TRBD1. Losses at the gene ends were 4 bases for V and 0 bases for J; bases not matched to a gene: 12. CDR1 and CDR2 from the germline V gene are ENHRY and SYGVKD. The CDR3 has 18 amino acids. CDR3 sequence (DNA): TGTGCCATCAGTGCTACAGGGGGCCAAAGCGGAATGAACACTGAAGCTTTCTTT. The encoded protein is CAISATGGQSGMNTEAFF.

This rearrangement joins TRBV6-5 to TRBJ2-5, with 13 bases aligning to TRBD2. CDR1 is MNHEY, CDR2 SVGAGI, per germline. V gave up 10 bases and J gave up 2 bases; unmatched junction bases: 4. The CDR3 extends over 14 amino acids. CDR3 sequence (DNA): TGTGCCACCCGGACTAGCGGGGGTCAAGAGACCCAGTACTTC. Translation gives CATRTSGGQETQYF.

The V and J genes are TRBV2 and TRBJ1-5, with D uncertain. Trimming cost V 4 bases and J 6 bases, with 13 bases left between them. Germline values: CDR1 SNHLY, CDR2 FYNNEI. The CDR3 covers 14 residues. In nucleotides, the CDR3 is TGTGCCAGCAGTGCCCTCGCTCGGGGTCAGCCCCAGCATTTT. Its protein is CASSALARGQPQHF.

The gene calls are TRBV24-1 and TRBJ2-2; 10 nucleotides align to TRBD1. The CDR3 loop spans 16 amino acids. In germline, CDR1 is KGHDR, CDR2 SFDVKD. V trimming: 4 bases; J trimming: 4 bases; junction bases outside the gene matches: 5. The CDR3: CATSDDRDRGTGELFF. CDR3 DNA sequence: TGTGCCACCAGTGACGACCGGGACAGGGGCACCGGGGAGCTGTTTTTT.

The V gene is TRBV29-1, the J gene TRBJ1-2; D is perhaps TRBD1 (5 bases). Looked up from germline, CDR1 is SQVTM and CDR2 is ANQGSEA. The CDR3 is made up of 16 amino acids. Trimming removed 2 bases from V and 4 bases from J, with 20 bases in between. The CDR3 loop reads CSVEKAAGRPSYGYTF. DNA for the CDR3: TGCAGCGTTGAAAAGGCGGCAGGGCGGCCGTCCTATGGCTACACCTTC.

This rearrangement joins TRBV3-1 (or the pseudogene TRBV3-2) to TRBJ1-4; no definite D call. The CDR3 spans 14 residues. Deletions cut 0 bases from V and 8 bases from J, with 10 bases between. In germline, CDR1 is LGHDT, CDR2 YNNKEL (reference sequence). CDR3 nucleotide sequence: TGTGCCAGCAGCCAAGATCTTGGTGGCGAAAAACTGTTTTTT. It specifies CASSQDLGGEKLFF.

Of note for this clone: This specimen includes other DNA sequences encoding the same CDR3. The rearrangement uses TRBV11-2 and TRBJ2-5, with TRBD2 matching over 7 bases. The CDR3 covers 13 residues. The germline V gene has CDR1 SGHAT and CDR2 FQNNGV. The ends lost 5 bases at V and 5 bases at J; junction bases unmatched: 5. The chain's CDR3 is CASSPPGGETQYF. The CDR3, as DNA: TGTGCCAGCAGCCCCCCCGGGGGGGAGACCCAGTACTTC.

This chain joins TRBV28 and TRBJ1-5, with unresolved D. Trimming removed 7 bases from V and 5 bases from J, with 9 bases in between. This CDR3 has 12 residues. Germline V lookup: CDR1 MDHEN, CDR2 SYDVKM. The CDR3: CASTSEDQPQHF. The DNA of the CDR3 is TGTGCCAGCACCAGCGAGGATCAGCCCCAGCATTTT.

This chain connects TRBV7-8 to TRBJ2-3; D is uncertain. Germline loops: CDR1 SGHVS, CDR2 FQNEAQ. The germline V and J ends were trimmed by 2 bases and 4 bases, with 10 bases remaining between them. CDR3 length equals 14 residues. The CDR3 sequence is CASSLRRYADTQYF. DNA for the CDR3: TGTGCCAGCAGCTTACGCCGCTACGCAGATACGCAGTATTTT.

This clone appeared a single time. The genes are TRBV30 and TRBJ1-2, with no clear D. There are 12 residues in the CDR3. V was cut by 2 bases and J by 7 bases, with 11 bases left in between. Germline V gene data show CDR1 as GTSNPN and CDR2 as SVGIG (reference sequence). The CDR3 reads CAWSLAFVGYTF. The DNA for the CDR3 is TGTGCCTGGAGTCTAGCGTTCGTTGGCTACACCTTC.

The V call is TRBV5-4, the J call TRBJ2-3; 8 nucleotides match TRBD2. The CDR3 has 15 residues. Germline CDR1 reads SGHNT; CDR2 reads YYREEE (reference sequence). The J segment lost 3 bases and the V segment lost 3 bases, leaving 6 bases of the junction unmatched. CDR3: CASSWRGAGTDTQYF. The DNA for the CDR3 is TGTGCCAGCAGCTGGCGGGGGGCCGGGACAGATACGCAGTATTTT.

This sequence joins TRBV12-3 or TRBV12-4 and TRBJ1-2, with unresolved D. Trimming removed 1 base at V and 6 bases at J, with 9 bases between. This CDR3 has 13 amino acids. CDR3 region: CASSLGAGNGYTF. CDR3 coding DNA: TGTGCCAGCAGTTTAGGGGCCGGCAATGGCTACACCTTC.

This clone was detected a few times. The chain links TRBV7-9 to TRBJ1-6; no clear D gene. This CDR3 contains 16 residues. V was trimmed by 5 bases and J by 8 bases, leaving 19 bases between them. Germline CDR1 SEHNR, CDR2 FQNEAQ (reference sequence). The CDR3 DNA reads as TGTGCCAGCAGCCCTATCCCGCCGGGGTTGGATTCACCCCTCCACTTT. Protein sequence: CASSPIPPGLDSPLHF.

The table lists this clone with a few counts. The chain joins TRBV25-1 to TRBJ1-6; 7 positions match TRBD1. Germline lookup yields CDR1 MGHDK and CDR2 SYGVNS. The CDR3 covers 15 residues. Germline trimming cut 2 bases from V and 8 bases from J; bases unmatched to any gene: 6. The CDR3 DNA reads as TGTGCCAGCAGTGAAGAGGACAGGTCCGATTCACCCCTCCACTTT. Its protein product is CASSEEDRSDSPLHF. Drawing the rest from reference TRBV25-1 and TRBJ1-6, the complete variable domain is EADIYQTPRYLVIGTGKKITLECSQTMGHDKMYWYQQDPGMELHLIHYSYGVNSTEKGDLSSESTVSRIRTEHFPLTLESARPSHTSQYLCASSEEDRSDSPLHFGNGTRLTVT.

The chain couples TRBV4-1 to TRBJ1-5; no clear D. V lost 0 bases to trimming and J lost 9 bases, with 18 bases between them. The CDR3 is 16 residues long. CDR1 and CDR2 (germline): MGHRA, YSYEKL. The CDR3 protein is CASSQDPSHPFRPQHF. CDR3 nucleotides: TGCGCCAGCAGCCAAGACCCGTCACACCCCTTTCGGCCCCAGCATTTT.

The chain links TRBV30 to TRBJ2-1, with D unresolved. This CDR3 contains 17 residues. Trimming cost V 0 bases and J 1 base, with 16 bases left between them. The germline V gene encodes CDR1 GTSNPN and CDR2 SVGIG (reference sequence). CDR3 sequence reads: CAWSVSFGRKSYNEQFF. The CDR3 DNA follows: TGTGCCTGGAGTGTAAGTTTTGGCAGAAAATCCTACAATGAGCAGTTCTTC.

The J gene is TRBJ2-7, the V gene TRBV28; TRBD2 matches at 8 bases. V lost 4 bases to trimming and J lost 3 bases; unmatched junction nucleotides: 8. CDR1 MDHEN and CDR2 SYDVKM come from the germline V gene. The CDR3 extends over 15 amino acids. CDR3 sequence: CASSSPFRGGYEQYF. The CDR3 nucleotides are TGTGCCAGCAGTTCCCCCTTCCGGGGGGGCTACGAGCAGTACTTC.

The chain couples TRBV5-1 to TRBJ2-3; 7 nucleotides agree with TRBD1. The V and J ends lost 4 bases and 9 bases, in that order; junction bases with no gene match: 5. Germline CDR1 reads SGHRS; CDR2 reads YFSETQ. The CDR3 sequence is 12 residues long. Here the CDR3 reads CASSDDRATQYF. CDR3 DNA: TGCGCCAGCAGCGACGACAGGGCCACGCAGTATTTT.

This chain links TRBV9 with TRBJ1-5; the D gene is possibly TRBD1 (6 bases). Looked up from germline, CDR1 is SGDLS and CDR2 is YYNGEE. Trimming took off 0 bases at V and 4 bases at J, with 11 bases between the two ends. The CDR3 runs 15 residues. CDR3 residues: CASSVDGQGNQPQHF. CDR3 DNA: TGTGCCAGCAGCGTAGATGGGCAGGGGAATCAGCCCCAGCATTTT.